The rows below give T cell receptor beta chains drawn from one sample of a study of shared clonotypes between healthy human individuals. Some clones are missing from TCRdb's copy, which holds only in-frame ones; the method was immunoSEQ multiplex PCR. The table has about 820,000 clones, around 93% seen once. Material for sequencing was naive CD8+ T cells sorted from blood. The receptors derive from a man between 25 and 39 years old in good health. Each CDR3 is given with its conserved first and last residue. A D gene is named only where the DNA matches it firmly. Where a row states a size, it is once, few, many or the class of an expanded clone; other rows omit it.

d_call: TRBD2
clone_size: .
v_call: TRBV27
j_call: TRBJ2-7
cdr3_length: 16
cdr3_nt: TGTGCCAGCAGCCCAATTGTAGCGGGAGGGACCTACGAGCAGTACTTC
cdr3_aa: CASSPIVAGGTYEQYF

d_call: .
clone_size: once
v_call: TRBV11-2
j_call: TRBJ2-1
cdr3_length: 13
cdr3_nt: TGTGCCAGCAGCTTAGTTTCGGGCAATGAGCAGTTCTTC
cdr3_aa: CASSLVSGNEQFF

d_call: .
clone_size: .
v_call: TRBV21-1
j_call: TRBJ2-3
cdr3_length: 17
cdr3_nt: TGTGCCAGCAGCAAAGAACCTAGCGGAACTAGCACAGATACGCAGTATTTT
cdr3_aa: CASSKEPSGTSTDTQYF

d_call: TRBD2
clone_size: .
v_call: TRBV7-9
j_call: TRBJ2-1
cdr3_length: 19
cdr3_nt: TGTGCCAGCAGTTTACCTCTGAGCGGGAGAACCCTGATCCACAATGAGCAGTTCTTC
cdr3_aa: CASSLPLSGRTLIHNEQFF

d_call: .
clone_size: .
v_call: TRBV18
j_call: TRBJ2-1
cdr3_length: 15
cdr3_nt: TGTGCCAGCTCCCCTCCGGAGGAACATTACAATGAGCAGTTCTTC
cdr3_aa: CASSPPEEHYNEQFF

d_call: TRBD1
clone_size: .
v_call: TRBV7-8
j_call: TRBJ2-7
cdr3_length: 15
cdr3_nt: TGTGCCAGCAGGGGGACAGGGCCATCTCTCTACGAGCAGTACTTC
cdr3_aa: CASRGTGPSLYEQYF

d_call: TRBD2
clone_size: .
v_call: TRBV7-9
j_call: TRBJ2-1
cdr3_length: 18
cdr3_nt: TGTGCCAGCAGCTTAGGGGATCTAGCGGGAGGCTCCTACAATGAGCAGTTCTTC
cdr3_aa: CASSLGDLAGGSYNEQFF

d_call: .
clone_size: .
v_call: TRBV13
j_call: TRBJ2-4
cdr3_length: 14
cdr3_nt: TGTGCCAGCAGTCGACGGGAGACCAAAAACATTCAGTACTTC
cdr3_aa: CASSRRETKNIQYF

d_call: .
clone_size: .
v_call: TRBV6-1
j_call: TRBJ2-7
cdr3_length: 14
cdr3_nt: TGTGCCAGCAGACAGACAGTTGCCTCCTACGAGCAGTACTTC
cdr3_aa: CASRQTVASYEQYF

d_call: TRBD2
clone_size: .
v_call: TRBV7-2
j_call: TRBJ2-3
cdr3_length: 17
cdr3_nt: TGTGCCAGCAGCCCGGACCTGACTAGCGGGAGTCTCTCTACGCAGTATTTT
cdr3_aa: CASSPDLTSGSLSTQYF

d_call: .
clone_size: .
v_call: TRBV28
j_call: TRBJ2-7
cdr3_length: 14
cdr3_nt: TGTGCCAGCAGTATGGTAGAACGGAGCTACGAGCAGTACTTC
cdr3_aa: CASSMVERSYEQYF

d_call: .
clone_size: .
v_call: TRBV28
j_call: TRBJ2-1
cdr3_length: 11
cdr3_nt: TGTGCCAGCAGCATAGCGGCTTGGCAGTTCTTC
cdr3_aa: CASSIAAWQFF

d_call: .
clone_size: .
v_call: TRBV19
j_call: TRBJ1-4
cdr3_length: 15
cdr3_nt: TGTGCCAGTAGTACCTCAGGACCCAACCCTGAAAAACTGTTTTTT
cdr3_aa: CASSTSGPNPEKLFF

d_call: .
clone_size: .
v_call: TRBV7-8
j_call: TRBJ2-7
cdr3_length: 15
cdr3_nt: TGTGCCAGCAGCCCAACGTCTCGGGGCAATTACGAGCAGTACTTC
cdr3_aa: CASSPTSRGNYEQYF

d_call: .
clone_size: .
v_call: TRBV5-8
j_call: TRBJ1-5
cdr3_length: 16
cdr3_nt: TGTGCCAGCAGCTTGGGAGGGGCGAGGGGGAATCAGCCCCAGCATTTT
cdr3_aa: CASSLGGARGNQPQHF

d_call: .
clone_size: .
v_call: TRBV27
j_call: TRBJ2-1
cdr3_length: 15
cdr3_nt: TGTGCCAGCAGTGACTCACGGGCATCGGACAATGAGCAGTTCTTC
cdr3_aa: CASSDSRASDNEQFF

d_call: TRBD1
clone_size: .
v_call: TRBV11-2
j_call: TRBJ2-1
cdr3_length: 14
cdr3_nt: TGTGCCAGCAGTTGGGGGACAGGGCACAATGAGCAGTTCTTC
cdr3_aa: CASSWGTGHNEQFF

d_call: .
clone_size: .
v_call: TRBV6-1
j_call: TRBJ2-3
cdr3_length: 13
cdr3_nt: TGTGCCAGCAGAGTTGGAGCCACAGATACGCAGTATTTT
cdr3_aa: CASRVGATDTQYF

d_call: .
clone_size: .
v_call: TRBV29-1
j_call: TRBJ2-1
cdr3_length: 12
cdr3_nt: TGCAGCCTCTGGGACGGATACAATGAGCAGTTCTTC
cdr3_aa: CSLWDGYNEQFF

d_call: .
clone_size: .
v_call: TRBV27
j_call: TRBJ2-7
cdr3_length: 12
cdr3_nt: TGTGCCAGCAGCCCCGGACAATACGAGCAGTACTTC
cdr3_aa: CASSPGQYEQYF

d_call: TRBD2
clone_size: .
v_call: TRBV18
j_call: TRBJ2-2
cdr3_length: 16
cdr3_nt: TGTGCCAGCTCACCTGGGACTAGCGGGAGAACCGGGGAGCTGTTTTTT
cdr3_aa: CASSPGTSGRTGELFF

d_call: .
clone_size: .
v_call: TRBV27
j_call: TRBJ1-1
cdr3_length: 14
cdr3_nt: TGTGCCAGCGCTACACCGACAATGAACACTGAAGCTTTCTTT
cdr3_aa: CASATPTMNTEAFF

d_call: .
clone_size: .
v_call: TRBV6-5
j_call: TRBJ1-1
cdr3_length: 14
cdr3_nt: TGTGCCAGCAGTTACTATACAGATGGCACTGAAGCTTTCTTT
cdr3_aa: CASSYYTDGTEAFF

d_call: .
clone_size: .
v_call: TRBV11-2
j_call: TRBJ2-5
cdr3_length: 14
cdr3_nt: TGTGCCAGCAGCTTAGCGCCTAGCGAGGAGACCCAGTACTTC
cdr3_aa: CASSLAPSEETQYF

d_call: TRBD1
clone_size: .
v_call: TRBV7-9
j_call: TRBJ1-4
cdr3_length: 15
cdr3_nt: TGTGCCAGCAGCTCCGAAAGGGACAGGCGGGAAAAACTGTTTTTT
cdr3_aa: CASSSERDRREKLFF

d_call: TRBD2
clone_size: .
v_call: TRBV9
j_call: TRBJ2-1
cdr3_length: 15
cdr3_nt: TGTGCCAGCAGCCCCGAAGGGGAGGGCCGAAATGAGCAGTTCTTC
cdr3_aa: CASSPEGEGRNEQFF

d_call: TRBD2
clone_size: .
v_call: TRBV7-2
j_call: TRBJ2-7
cdr3_length: 15
cdr3_nt: TGTGCCAGCAGCTACGAGGGGACTAGCGGCTACGAGCAGTACTTC
cdr3_aa: CASSYEGTSGYEQYF

d_call: .
clone_size: once
v_call: TRBV10-3
j_call: TRBJ1-3
cdr3_length: 15
cdr3_nt: TGTGCCATCAGTGAGACAGGCGACTCTGGAAACACCATATATTTT
cdr3_aa: CAISETGDSGNTIYF

d_call: TRBD1
clone_size: .
v_call: TRBV7-9
j_call: TRBJ1-2
cdr3_length: 15
cdr3_nt: TGTGCCAGCAGCGTAGGACAGGGGGACACGAAGGGCTACACCTTC
cdr3_aa: CASSVGQGDTKGYTF

d_call: TRBD2
clone_size: .
v_call: TRBV4-1
j_call: TRBJ2-5
cdr3_length: 16
cdr3_nt: TGCGCCAGCAGCCTCCTCCCTAGCGGTTCACGAGAGACCCAGTACTTC
cdr3_aa: CASSLLPSGSRETQYF

d_call: .
clone_size: .
v_call: TRBV7-8
j_call: TRBJ2-1
cdr3_length: 16
cdr3_nt: TGTGCCAGCAGCGTCAGGCCTCCCGGAGCTTACAATGAGCAGTTCTTC
cdr3_aa: CASSVRPPGAYNEQFF

d_call: .
clone_size: .
v_call: TRBV5-1
j_call: TRBJ2-7
cdr3_length: 14
cdr3_nt: TGCGCCAGCAGCTTGGTCGGGGCAAGCGACGAGCAGTACTTC
cdr3_aa: CASSLVGASDEQYF

d_call: .
clone_size: .
v_call: TRBV7-8
j_call: TRBJ2-5
cdr3_length: 14
cdr3_nt: TGTGCCAGCAGCTTAGTCGACAATCAAGAGACCCAGTACTTC
cdr3_aa: CASSLVDNQETQYF

d_call: TRBD1
clone_size: .
v_call: TRBV4-1
j_call: TRBJ2-7
cdr3_length: 14
cdr3_nt: TGCGCCAGCAGCCAGGACAGGCACTCCTACGAGCAGTACTTC
cdr3_aa: CASSQDRHSYEQYF

d_call: TRBD1
clone_size: .
v_call: TRBV4-3
j_call: TRBJ2-1
cdr3_length: 15
cdr3_nt: TGCGCCAGCAGCCAATACGACAGGGGGGACAATGAGCAGTTCTTC
cdr3_aa: CASSQYDRGDNEQFF

d_call: .
clone_size: .
v_call: TRBV6-5
j_call: TRBJ1-2
cdr3_length: 13
cdr3_nt: TGTGCCAGCAGCGACAGATCCAACTATGGCTACACCTTC
cdr3_aa: CASSDRSNYGYTF

d_call: .
clone_size: .
v_call: TRBV9
j_call: TRBJ2-1
cdr3_length: 17
cdr3_nt: TGTGCCAGCAGCTTACGAGATAACAGGTTTTCGGGAAATGAGCAGTTCTTC
cdr3_aa: CASSLRDNRFSGNEQFF

d_call: TRBD1
clone_size: many
v_call: TRBV6-5
j_call: TRBJ1-2
cdr3_length: 11
cdr3_nt: TGTGCCAGCCGACAGGGCTATGGCTACACCTTC
cdr3_aa: CASRQGYGYTF

d_call: TRBD2
clone_size: .
v_call: TRBV7-7
j_call: TRBJ2-2
cdr3_length: 17
cdr3_nt: TGTGCCAGCAGCTTAGCTCCGGGACTATCGTACACCGGGGAGCTGTTTTTT
cdr3_aa: CASSLAPGLSYTGELFF

d_call: .
clone_size: .
v_call: TRBV7-8
j_call: TRBJ2-1
cdr3_length: 13
cdr3_nt: TGTGCCAGCAGCCCGGGTCCTTACAATGAGCAGTTCTTC
cdr3_aa: CASSPGPYNEQFF

d_call: .
clone_size: .
v_call: TRBV7-9
j_call: TRBJ2-5
cdr3_length: 15
cdr3_nt: TGTGCCAGCAGCTTTGGAGAGTGGGTCGGGGAGACCCAGTACTTC
cdr3_aa: CASSFGEWVGETQYF